The subject of this entry is one TCR beta chain. The antigen is undetermined. CD45RO-negative CD8 cells positively selected for CCR7 made up the naive population, which excluded terminally differentiated effector memory CD45RA+ cells. This record belongs to a study of shared clonotypes between healthy human individuals. Germline V gene lookup returns CDR1 MNHEY and CDR2 SMNVEV (reference sequence). V was clipped by 6 bases and J by 10 bases, with 18 bases between them. The CDR3 runs 14 residues. General study points: Specimens sampled were limited to blood, with tissue repertoires likely differing. Naive subsets tended to show greater estimated richness than memory subsets. Non-shared clonotypes showed lower generation probabilities than clonotypes common to all four donors.

Some clones are missing from TCRdb's copy, which holds only in-frame ones; the method was immunoSEQ multiplex PCR. In the table there are around 1,900,000 clones, 90% to 95% of which are singletons. The receptor was isolated from a man aged 18 to 30 in good health. Some clones in this sample may be carry-over from other donors' samples. V is TRBV27 and J is TRBJ1-4; unclear D gene. Sequencing used naive CD8+ T cells from PBMCs. The CDR3 DNA follows: TGTGCCAGCAGGGAACTCCGCGCTATTGGAAAACTGTTTTTT. Encoded protein: CASRELRAIGKLFF.